These 6 T cell receptor beta chains share one sample of origin, sequenced in a study of T cells after yellow fever vaccination. TCRdb passed the 5' RACE reads through MiXCR, listing each CDR3 protein once. The sample has 300,000 to 350,000 distinct CDR3 sequences, approximately 3.9% seen once. Sample: PBMCs, taken 5 days after the yellow fever booster vaccination. The receptor source for this set is a man aged 18 to 29 who received the YFV17D yellow fever vaccine.

This clonotype was counted many times. The chain carries TRBV4-3 and TRBJ1-1, with unresolved D. There are 15 residues in the CDR3. V lost 4 bases to trimming and J lost 0 bases, with 12 bases between them. CDR1 LGHNA and CDR2 YSLEER come from the germline V gene. The CDR3 sequence is CASSPFGGLNTEAFF. The CDR3 nucleotides read TGCGCCAGCAGCCCCTTCGGCGGCCTGAACACTGAAGCTTTCTTT.

A few counts support this clonotype. The V gene is TRBV28, the J gene TRBJ1-1; D call uncertain. Per the germline V gene, CDR1 is MDHEN and CDR2 is SYDVKM. V lost 4 bases, J lost 1 base, and 13 bases lay in between. The CDR3 has 15 residues. In DNA, the CDR3 is TGTGCCAGCAGTTCCCCGACGGCCAGGAACACTGAAGCTTTCTTT. Protein product: CASSSPTARNTEAFF.

This clonotype has a handful of counts. V usage is TRBV29-1 and J usage is TRBJ2-1; 8 bases match TRBD2. Germline loops: CDR1 SQVTM, CDR2 ANQGSEA. The CDR3 totals 13 residues. The junction had 9 bases not matched to a gene; V was cut back by 7 bases and J by 7 bases. The CDR3 here is CSARGGARNEQFF. The CDR3 DNA follows: TGCAGCGCCCGGGGGGGGGCTAGGAATGAGCAGTTCTTC.

CDR3 residues: CASSFGGPSTDTQYF. CDR3 sequence (DNA): TGTGCCAGCAGCTTCGGTGGTCCTAGCACAGATACGCAGTATTTT. V is TRBV7-2 and J is TRBJ2-3; D is uncertain. The germline gives CDR1 SGHTA, CDR2 FQGNSA. The CDR3 length is 15 residues. The ends were cut back, 3 bases at V and 0 bases at J, with 10 bases in the middle.

This clonotype has more than one count but fewer than ten. The chain couples TRBV3-1 to TRBJ1-2, with D unresolved. This CDR3 spans 15 amino acids. CDR1 is LGHDT, CDR2 YNNKEL, per germline (reference sequence). Trimming took 3 bases from V and 1 from J, leaving 12 bases between them. The CDR3: CASSQAGILNYGYTF. The DNA of the CDR3 is TGTGCCAGCAGCCAGGCGGGTATACTTAACTATGGCTACACCTTC.

The chain couples TRBV4-2 to TRBJ1-1; D is unresolved. The germline V and J ends were trimmed by 0 bases and 2 bases, with 4 bases remaining between them. The CDR3 totals 13 residues. Germline V gene lookup returns CDR1 LGHNA and CDR2 YNFKEQ. The CDR3 protein is CASSQESNTEAFF. CDR3 bases: TGTGCCAGCAGCCAAGAGTCAAACACTGAAGCTTTCTTT.